These 26 T cell receptor beta chains originate from one sample sequenced in a study of human T cells and chemical hapten exposure. MiXCR, run by TCRdb on the RACE reads, gives a single entry per CDR3 protein. Of 85,000 to 100,000 distinct CDR3 sequences listed, under 15% are singletons. Time point defined: patch test 1, 2 weeks after DPC sensitization. Noted treatment: therapeutic diphenylcyclopropenone sensitization with weekly scalp DPC. The sequencing used whole blood, collected in connection with sensitization to the hapten diphenylcyclopropenone (DPC). These receptors all stem from a woman aged 40 to 50 with alopecia areata. Some clones in this sample may be carry-over from other donors' samples.

This clonotype was seen at least ten times. The chain employs TRBV28 and TRBJ1-2; D is possibly TRBD1 (5 bases). V was clipped by 3 bases and J by 4 bases, with 9 bases between them. Looked up from germline, CDR1 is MDHEN and CDR2 is SYDVKM. The CDR3 runs to 13 residues. The CDR3 protein is CASSFSGTYGYTF. CDR3 bases: TGTGCCAGCAGTTTTTCGGGGACCTATGGCTACACCTTC.

V gene TRBV10-3 combines with J gene TRBJ2-7; 7 bases line up with TRBD1. The CDR3 totals 12 residues. Germline V gene lookup returns CDR1 ENHRY and CDR2 SYGVKD. J was trimmed by 2 bases and V by 6 bases; bases with no gene match: 1. The CDR3 DNA is TGTGCCATCAGCCAGGGGGCCTACGAGCAGTACTTC. It is translated as CAISQGAYEQYF.

This clonotype has just a few counts. J is TRBJ2-5 and V is TRBV18, with 8 bases matching TRBD2. Unmatched junction bases numbered 8, after V lost 6 bases and J lost 5 bases. Germline V gene data show CDR1 as KGHSH and CDR2 as LQKENI. The CDR3 runs to 14 residues. CDR3 loop: CASSQRESYETQYF. In nucleotides, the CDR3 is TGTGCCAGCTCCCAGCGGGAGTCGTATGAGACCCAGTACTTC.

The chain recombines TRBV29-1 with TRBJ2-5; the match to TRBD2 covers 7 bases. Trimming removed 6 bases from V and 2 bases from J; junction bases left unmatched: 9. CDR1 is SQVTM, CDR2 ANQGSEA, per germline. There are 14 residues in the CDR3. The CDR3 loop reads CSVSRREQQETQYF. In DNA, the CDR3 is TGCAGCGTCTCTAGGCGGGAGCAACAAGAGACCCAGTACTTC.

Ten or more counts support this clonotype. The chain is built from TRBV7-2 and TRBJ2-1; no definite D call. V was pared by 1 base and J by 0 bases, with 16 bases between. The CDR3 has 18 amino acids. Looked up from germline, CDR1 is SGHTA and CDR2 is FQGNSA. The CDR3: CASSLDRQSGLSYNEQFF. Written as DNA, the CDR3 is TGTGCCAGCAGCTTAGATAGACAATCTGGTCTCTCCTACAATGAGCAGTTCTTC.

The chain is built from TRBV6-5 and TRBJ2-5; D perhaps matches TRBD1 (5 bases). The germline V gene has CDR1 MNHEY and CDR2 SVGAGI. This CDR3 region has 15 residues. The V and J ends lost 0 bases and 1 base respectively, with 9 bases between them. CDR3 DNA sequence: TGTGCCAGCAGTTACTCCGGCAGGGTCCAAGAGACCCAGTACTTC. Protein sequence: CASSYSGRVQETQYF.

This clonotype was observed a handful of times. V is TRBV7-2 and J is TRBJ2-3; 8 bases map to TRBD2. V lost 5 bases and J lost 0; bases outside the gene matches: 4. This CDR3 region has 15 residues. CDR1 and CDR2 (germline): SGHTA, FQGNSA. CDR3 coding DNA: TGTGCCAGCAGCCCCGGACTAGCTAGCACAGATACGCAGTATTTT. Protein: CASSPGLASTDTQYF.

Only a few counts were recorded for this clonotype. This rearrangement joins TRBV10-2 to TRBJ2-2; possibly TRBD1 for D (5 bases). The CDR3 consists of 17 residues. From germline, CDR1 is WSHSY and CDR2 SAAADI. Trimming removed 3 bases at V and 1 base at J, with 15 bases between. The CDR3 loop reads CASSDLDISLNTGELFF. CDR3 sequence (DNA): TGCGCCAGCAGTGACCTGGACATCTCATTGAACACCGGGGAGCTGTTTTTT.

The chain carries TRBV10-3 and TRBJ2-5; D uncertain. The CDR3 sequence is 15 residues long. Germline V gene sequence: CDR1 ENHRY, CDR2 SYGVKD. V dropped 3 bases and J dropped 1 base, with 12 bases sitting between them. The DNA for the CDR3 is TGTGCCATCAGTGATCAAGGGCACCCCCAAGAGACCCAGTACTTC. As protein: CAISDQGHPQETQYF.

This clonotype was recorded a few times. DNA of the CDR3: TGTGCCAGCAGTCCCTACTCTAGCGGAACACCCTACGAGCAGTACTTC. This gives the protein CASSPYSSGTPYEQYF. This chain joins TRBV27 and TRBJ2-7, with 7 bases lining up with TRBD2. The V gene's germline CDR1 is MNHEY and CDR2 SMNVEV (reference sequence). Germline trimming cut 5 bases from V and 2 bases from J; bases unmatched to any gene: 12. The CDR3 consists of 16 residues.

The CDR3 region has the DNA TGTGCCAGCAGCGAGAGAAGGGTCACTGAAGCTTTCTTT. This sequence encodes CASSERRVTEAFF. The chain is built from TRBV27 and TRBJ1-1; D is ambiguous. CDR1 is MNHEY and CDR2 is SMNVEV in the germline V gene (reference sequence). Trimming shortened V by 6 bases and J by 4 bases, and 12 bases separated the two germline ends. This CDR3 spans 13 amino acids.

This clonotype showed up just a few times. This chain links TRBV7-2 with TRBJ2-5; 8 nucleotides agree with TRBD1. Unmatched junction bases numbered 5, after V lost 1 base and J lost 4 bases. Germline CDR1 and CDR2: SGHTA and FQGNSA. This CDR3 comprises 15 residues. This chain's CDR3 is CASSLGDRKVETQYF. The CDR3 bases are TGTGCCAGCAGCTTAGGGGACAGGAAGGTAGAGACCCAGTACTTC.

The sample holds a few counts of this clonotype. The gene calls are TRBV28 and TRBJ2-7; TRBD1 aligns across 9 bases. The CDR3 contains 15 residues. Germline CDR1 reads MDHEN; CDR2 reads SYDVKM. After removal of 5 bases from V and 4 bases from J, the junction contained 9 bases not matched to a gene. The DNA for the CDR3 is TGTGCCAGCAGTGTCCCGGGACAGGGCGAGTACGAGCAGTACTTC. Amino acid sequence: CASSVPGQGEYEQYF.

In the case of this clonotype: A much larger clone sits a single nucleotide away, making a read error possible. The chain joins TRBV6-2 or TRBV6-3 to TRBJ2-5, with 13 bases fitting TRBD2. Germline assignment: CDR1 MNHEY and CDR2 SVGEGT. After removal of 4 bases from V and 7 bases from J, the junction contained 9 bases not matched to a gene. The CDR3 length is 16 residues. In DNA, the CDR3 is TGTGCCAGCAGTTTCCCCGGACTAGCGGGAGTTGGGACCCAGTACTTC. Amino acids: CASSFPGLAGVGTQYF.

In its sample, this clonotype was seen a few times. The rearrangement links TRBV29-1 to TRBJ2-5; the D gene is possibly TRBD2 (6 bases). CDR1 is SQVTM, CDR2 ANQGSEA, per germline. V lost 3 bases to trimming and J lost 2 bases, with 19 bases between them. CDR3 length: 16 residues. The DNA for the CDR3 is TGCAGCGTTGACGCCGGTTGGCGGGGTTTACAAGAGACCCAGTACTTC. Translating gives CSVDAGWRGLQETQYF. Filled out from reference TRBV29-1 and TRBJ2-5, the complete variable domain reads SAVISQKPSRDICQRGTSLTIQCQVDSQVTMMFWYRQQPGQSLTLIATANQGSEATYESGFVIDKFPISRPNLTFSTLTVSNMSPEDSSIYLCSVDAGWRGLQETQYFGPGTRLLVL.

In the case of this clonotype: The junction differs from germline at one of its ends, possibly a read error. This CDR3 reads CASSQDPTLSGTTIYF. DNA for the CDR3: TGCGCCAGCAGCCAAGATCCGACACTCTCTGGAACCACCATATATTTT. This rearrangement joins TRBV4-3 to TRBJ1-3, with D hard to call. The CDR3 is 16 amino acids. Germline CDR1 is LGHNA and CDR2 is YSLEER.

V is TRBV28 and J is TRBJ1-1; D is possibly TRBD1 (5 bases). The V gene's germline CDR1 is MDHEN and CDR2 SYDVKM. V dropped 5 bases and J dropped 0 bases, with 13 bases sitting between them. The CDR3 sequence is 15 residues long. The CDR3 spells CASSTPGRLNTEAFF. CDR3 bases: TGTGCCAGCAGTACCCCGGGACGGTTGAACACTGAAGCTTTCTTT.

The rearrangement uses TRBV5-5 and TRBJ2-1, with 11 bases fitting TRBD1. Germline V gene sequence: CDR1 SGHKS, CDR2 YYEKEE (reference sequence). CDR3 length equals 16 residues. V shed 4 bases, J shed 7 bases, and the junction held 10 bases outside the gene matches. CDR3 loop: CASSVGQGAIGNEQFF. The CDR3 DNA follows: TGTGCCAGCAGCGTCGGACAGGGGGCAATTGGGAATGAGCAGTTCTTC. Full variable domain (rest looked up from reference TRBV5-5 and TRBJ2-1): DAGVTQSPTHLIKTRGQQVTLRCSPISGHKSVSWYQQVLGQGPQFIFQYYEKEERGRGNFPDRFSARQFPNYSSELNVNALLLGDSALYLCASSVGQGAIGNEQFFGPGTRLTVL.

This clonotype was counted between two and nine times. The rearrangement uses TRBV19 and TRBJ1-1; a weak D match, TRBD1 (5 bases). Germline V gene data show CDR1 as LNHDA and CDR2 as SQIVND (reference sequence). Trimming pared 11 bases from V and 4 bases from J, leaving 23 bases between. This CDR3 region has 15 residues. The CDR3 loop reads CASQQEEGRATEAFF. The CDR3 DNA follows: TGTGCCTCCCAACAAGAGGAGGGGCGCGCCACTGAAGCTTTCTTT.

This clonotype rates as medium-sized. The chain combines TRBV7-6 with TRBJ2-2, with D possibly matching TRBD1 (6 bases). Germline CDR1 and CDR2: SGHVS and FNYEAQ. The CDR3 is 14 residues long. V was cut by 5 bases and J by 1 base, with 8 bases left in between. For the CDR3, the DNA is TGTGCCAGCAGCCGGGGACAGAACACCGGGGAGCTGTTTTTT. As protein: CASSRGQNTGELFF.

This clonotype was counted a few times. The V gene is TRBV19, the J gene TRBJ2-3, with TRBD2 as a possible D gene (5 bases). V lost 5 bases to trimming and J lost 4 bases, with 19 bases between them. The CDR3 loop spans 16 amino acids. Germline assignment: CDR1 LNHDA and CDR2 SQIVND (reference sequence). The CDR3 loop is CASSPLEGRLADTQYF. CDR3 DNA sequence: TGTGCCAGTAGTCCCCTCGAGGGAAGGTTAGCAGATACGCAGTATTTT.

In this sample, this clonotype turned up many times. V usage is TRBV10-2 and J usage is TRBJ1-1, with D perhaps TRBD1 (5 bases). The germline CDR1 and CDR2 sequences are WSHSY and SAAADI. This CDR3 contains 14 residues. V gave up 0 bases and J gave up 7 bases, with 12 bases separating them. The CDR3 DNA follows: TGCGCCAGCAGTGAGTCGATAGGGGATGTTGAAGCTTTCTTT. Its translation is CASSESIGDVEAFF.

This clonotype came up many times. The chain links TRBV11-3 to TRBJ2-1, with D unclear. The V gene lost 2 bases and the J gene lost 9 bases, with 11 bases spanning the gap. The CDR3 runs 13 residues. Germline CDR1 SGHNT, CDR2 YENEEA. The CDR3 loop is CASSLIPPGEQFF. DNA of the CDR3: TGTGCCAGCAGCTTAATTCCCCCGGGTGAGCAGTTCTTC. Full variable domain (outside the CDR3, taken from reference TRBV11-3 and TRBJ2-1): EAGVVQSPRYKIIEKKQPVAFWCNPISGHNTLYWYLQNLGQGPELLIRYENEEAVDDSQLPKDRFSAERLKGVDSTLKIQPAELGDSAVYLCASSLIPPGEQFFGPGTRLTVL.

This clonotype was picked up many times. The chain is built from TRBV30 and TRBJ2-5; 7 bases are a match to TRBD2. V lost 1 base, J lost 4 bases, and 15 bases stayed unmatched. The CDR3 spans 17 residues. CDR1 GTSNPN and CDR2 SVGIG come from the germline V gene (reference sequence). This CDR3 is CAWSEGHLAGVRETQYF. The CDR3 DNA follows: TGTGCCTGGAGTGAAGGCCACCTGGCGGGAGTAAGAGAGACCCAGTACTTC.

This clonotype was recorded at least ten times. The chain joins TRBV20-1 to TRBJ2-1; 10 bases map to TRBD2. CDR3 length: 14 amino acids. Germline assignment: CDR1 DFQATT and CDR2 SNEGSKA (reference sequence). V lost 6 bases, J lost 9 bases, and 11 bases stayed unmatched. CDR3 region: CSAVSLAGDAEQFF. The CDR3 region has the DNA TGCAGTGCCGTCTCCCTAGCGGGAGACGCTGAGCAGTTCTTC.

This clonotype was counted only a few times. V gene TRBV29-1 combines with J gene TRBJ1-5; D is undetermined. V lost 7 bases and J 6 bases, leaving 13 bases between the germline ends. Germline CDR1 is SQVTM and CDR2 is ANQGSEA. This CDR3 is 12 amino acids long. The CDR3 loop reads CSAADGSQPQHF. As DNA, the CDR3 is TGCAGCGCCGCCGACGGGAGTCAGCCCCAGCATTTT.